This TCR beta chain was sequenced for a study of Graves' ophthalmopathy and Graves' hyperthyroidism. Excluded were patients with other autoimmune diseases, uncontrolled infections, pregnancy or lactation. This clonotype was counted many times. TCR beta CDR3 regions were amplified from RNA transcripts. Second-round multiplex PCR came after first-round RT-PCR with HTBI primers. TCRdb ran MiXCR on the multiplex PCR reads and lists one entry per CDR3 protein. The sample lists a few hundred thousand distinct CDR3 sequences; around 21% were seen once. V lost 0 bases to trimming and J lost 0 bases, with 9 bases between them. Germline V gene data show CDR1 as MNHEY and CDR2 as SMNVEV (reference sequence). This CDR3 region has 15 residues.

Sequences were obtained from peripheral blood. The receptor was derived from a young woman with stable Graves' hyperthyroidism. The chain carries TRBV27 and TRBJ2-7, with no clear D. The CDR3 DNA is TGTGCCAGCAGTTTATCCAGCAGCTACTCCTACGAGCAGTACTTC. Its protein is CASSLSSSYSYEQYF.